Below are 7 T cell receptor beta chains sequenced from a single sample in a study of long-term antiretroviral therapy in people with HIV. Run at survey level, the immunoSEQ assay was version v3.0. Sequencing used immunoSEQ multiplex PCR; TCRdb keeps in-frame clones, though not all of them. This table has 15,000 to 20,000 clones, about 86% appearing once. The sample in question was unsorted PBMCs, obtained 0.1 years after starting antiretroviral therapy. These receptors originate from a man between 18 and 29 years old with HIV.

The chain combines TRBV7-6 with TRBJ2-7; D call uncertain. V shed 8 bases and J shed 6 bases, with 11 bases lying between them. Germline V gene lookup returns CDR1 SGHVS and CDR2 FNYEAQ. CDR3 size: 11 residues. The CDR3 region has the DNA TGTGCCAGCGGGCTGATGAGCGAGCAGTACTTC. Its protein product is CASGLMSEQYF.

This clone has just one count. The chain combines TRBV15 with TRBJ1-1; possible D gene TRBD1, 5 bases. Per the germline V gene, CDR1 is LNHNV and CDR2 is YYDKDF (reference sequence). The CDR3 runs 14 residues. Trimming took 8 bases from V and 1 from J, leaving 14 bases between them. The CDR3 sequence is CATRFGTENTEAFF. CDR3 bases: TGTGCCACCCGATTCGGGACCGAGAACACTGAAGCTTTCTTT.

The chain couples TRBV6-6 to TRBJ2-1; TRBD2 matches 8 bases. Germline CDR1 and CDR2: MNHNY and SVGAGI (reference sequence). The CDR3 totals 15 residues. Unmatched junction bases numbered 14, after V lost 11 bases and J lost 5 bases. This CDR3 reads CAGATGAGDDNEQFF. The CDR3 DNA follows: TGTGCCGGCGCTACTGGAGCGGGGGATGACAATGAGCAGTTCTTC.

The gene calls are TRBV7-2 and TRBJ2-1; 12 bases are shared with TRBD2. Losses at the gene ends were 1 base for V and 7 bases for J; bases not matched to a gene: 5. The length of the CDR3 is 16 residues. The germline CDR1 and CDR2 sequences are SGHTA and FQGNSA. The CDR3 DNA reads TGTGCCAGCAGCTTAGGTCTAGCGGGGGGGAAGAATGAGCAGTTCTTC. Its protein product is CASSLGLAGGKNEQFF.

The chain joins TRBV20-1 to TRBJ2-3; D unresolved. The germline CDR1 and CDR2 sequences are DFQATT and SNEGSKA (reference sequence). The CDR3 covers 10 residues. The ends were cut back, 6 bases at V and 2 bases at J, with 3 bases in the middle. The CDR3 region is CSADTDTQYF. For the CDR3, the DNA is TGCAGTGCAGACACAGATACGCAGTATTTT.

This chain uses TRBV11-3 with TRBJ1-6; weak D call: TRBD1 (6 bases). Germline CDR1 reads SGHNT; CDR2 reads YENEEA. The CDR3 has 16 residues. Trimming removed 4 bases from V and 7 bases from J, with 17 bases in between. The CDR3 nucleotides read TGTGCCAGCAGCTCACTAGCGGACAGACCGAATTCACCCCTCCACTTT. Its protein is CASSSLADRPNSPLHF.

This clone was observed a handful of times. The V and J genes are TRBV5-1 and TRBJ2-7; TRBD1 or TRBD2 may be the D gene (5 bases each). Germline lookup yields CDR1 SGHRS and CDR2 YFSETQ. Trimming cost V 1 base and J 2 bases, with 16 bases left between them. The CDR3 runs 16 residues. The CDR3 sequence is CASSLRLQGPTYEQYF. The CDR3 coding sequence is TGCGCCAGCAGCTTGCGGCTTCAGGGACCAACCTACGAGCAGTACTTC. The full variable domain, completed using reference TRBV5-1 and TRBJ2-7, is KAGVTQTPRYLIKTRGQQVTLSCSPISGHRSVSWYQQTPGQGLQFLFEYFSETQRNKGNFPGRFSGRQFSNSRSEMNVSTLELGDSALYLCASSLRLQGPTYEQYFGPGTRLTVT.